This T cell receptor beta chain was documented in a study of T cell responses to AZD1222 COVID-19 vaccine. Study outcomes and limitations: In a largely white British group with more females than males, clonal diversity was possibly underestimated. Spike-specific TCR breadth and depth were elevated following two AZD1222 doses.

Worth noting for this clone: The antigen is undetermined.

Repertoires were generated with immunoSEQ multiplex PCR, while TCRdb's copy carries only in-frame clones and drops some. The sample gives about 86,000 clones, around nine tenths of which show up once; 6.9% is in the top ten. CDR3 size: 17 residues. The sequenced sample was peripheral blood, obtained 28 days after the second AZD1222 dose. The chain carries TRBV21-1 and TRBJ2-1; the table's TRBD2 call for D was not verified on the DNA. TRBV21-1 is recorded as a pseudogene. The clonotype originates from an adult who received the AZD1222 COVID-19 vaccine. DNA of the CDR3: TGTGCCAACAGCAAAGCGCCTCGCGGAGGGCCACGTTATGAGCAGTTCTTC. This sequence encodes CANSKAPRGGPRYEQFF.